Listed here are 13 T cell receptor beta chains from one sample, sequenced in a study of T-cell memory formation after mild COVID-19. MiXCR, applied by TCRdb to the 5' RACE reads, yields one record per CDR3 protein. The sample contains fewer than 350,000 distinct CDR3 sequences, roughly 17% of which appear only once. Input material: PBMCs or a T cell subset sorted from them (not recorded which). These receptors came from a man younger than 35 who had mild COVID-19 (a few samples of this study predate the infection). Cell type and time point are not known.

J is TRBJ1-1 and V is TRBV21-1; the table's D call of TRBD1 was not tested on the DNA. TRBV21-1 corresponds to a pseudogene. The CDR3 has 16 amino acids. DNA for the CDR3: TGTGCCAGCAGCAAAGGGCTACGGGGCCAGAAGACTGAAGCTTTCTTT. Its translation: CASSKGLRGQKTEAFF.

The V and J genes are TRBV20-1 and TRBJ2-5, with D possibly being TRBD2 (7 bases). The germline CDR1 and CDR2 sequences are DFQATT and SNEGSKA (reference sequence). This CDR3 has 16 residues. V shed 3 bases and J shed 7 bases, with 24 bases lying between them. The CDR3: CSARGQRGGPSGTQYF. The CDR3 DNA sequence: TGCAGTGCTAGGGGCCAACGCGGGGGCCCCTCCGGGACCCAGTACTTC.

The chain is built from TRBV4-1 and TRBJ2-7; D is uncertain. The CDR3 has 14 residues. Trimming took off 1 base at V and 7 bases at J, with 14 bases between the two ends. Germline assignment: CDR1 MGHRA and CDR2 YSYEKL. This CDR3 reads CASSQALGIGEQYV. The CDR3 nucleotides are TGCGCCAGCAGCCAAGCCCTTGGTATTGGAGAGCAGTACGTC.

The table lists this clonotype with a few counts. This sequence joins TRBV7-8 and TRBJ2-3, with 7 bases lining up with TRBD1. Germline V CDR1 and CDR2: SGHVS, FQNEAQ. Losses at the gene ends were 1 base for V and 2 bases for J; bases not matched to a gene: 3. CDR3 size: 15 residues. CDR3 protein: CASSLGGQTTDTQYF. CDR3 DNA sequence: TGTGCCAGCAGCTTAGGGGGACAGACCACAGATACGCAGTATTTT.

The chain recombines TRBV5-4 with TRBJ1-1; D is unresolved. CDR1 is SGHNT, CDR2 YYREEE, per germline (reference sequence). This CDR3 has 13 amino acids. V lost 2 bases to trimming and J lost 1 base, with 6 bases between them. CDR3 sequence: CASSLPSNTEAFF. For the CDR3, the DNA is TGTGCCAGCAGCTTACCTTCGAACACTGAAGCTTTCTTT. Filled out from reference TRBV5-4 and TRBJ1-1, the complete variable domain reads ETGVTQSPTHLIKTRGQQVTLRCSSQSGHNTVSWYQQALGQGPQFIFQYYREEENGRGNFPPRFSGLQFPNYSSELNVNALELDDSALYLCASSLPSNTEAFFGQGTRLTVV.

This chain joins TRBV20-1 and TRBJ1-2; TRBD1 agrees at 8 bases. Germline lookup yields CDR1 DFQATT and CDR2 SNEGSKA (reference sequence). The CDR3 covers 14 residues. Unmatched junction bases numbered 10, after V lost 2 bases and J lost 8 bases. The CDR3 region has the DNA TGCAGTGCTAGACCTCGGACAGGGAAGGAGGGCTACACCTTC. Its protein product is CSARPRTGKEGYTF.

This clonotype was detected a few times. The rearrangement joins TRBV28 to TRBJ2-7, with no clear D. Trimming cost V 2 bases and J 3 bases, with 8 bases left between them. The CDR3 runs 13 residues. The germline V gene has CDR1 MDHEN and CDR2 SYDVKM. Here the CDR3 reads CASSLRRHYEQYV. In nucleotides, the CDR3 is TGTGCCAGCAGTTTAAGGCGGCACTACGAGCAGTACGTC.

The chain recombines TRBV5-6 with TRBJ2-6, with D possibly being TRBD1 or TRBD2 (5 bases each). This CDR3 spans 14 amino acids. V was clipped by 6 bases and J by 0 bases, with 7 bases between them. Per the germline V gene, CDR1 is SGHDT and CDR2 is YYEEEE. The CDR3, as DNA: TGTGCCAGCATCGGGGCCTCTGGGGCCAACGTCCTGACTTTC. Residues: CASIGASGANVLTF.

The V gene is TRBV4-2, the J gene TRBJ2-5, with D tentatively TRBD2 (6 bases). This CDR3 region has 13 residues. Germline V CDR1 and CDR2: LGHNA, YNFKEQ. V was cut by 0 bases and J by 8 bases, with 10 bases left in between. CDR3 sequence reads: CASSQERRATQYF. The CDR3 coding sequence is TGTGCCAGCAGCCAAGAGAGGAGGGCAACCCAGTACTTC.

This clonotype was recorded a few times. J is TRBJ2-5 and V is TRBV27; D is ambiguous. Between the trimmed V and J ends, which lost 5 bases and 3 bases, there was a span of 28 bases. The CDR3 loop spans 19 amino acids. Germline CDR1 and CDR2: MNHEY and SMNVEV (reference sequence). As DNA, the CDR3 is TGTGCCAGCAGTCCGCAAAAATATGGTGGTGGAGTAGGTGAAGAGACCCAGTACTTC. Residues: CASSPQKYGGGVGEETQYF.

This clonotype was detected ten times or more. The gene calls are TRBV7-2 and TRBJ2-1; D is perhaps TRBD2 (5 bases). The length of the CDR3 is 15 residues. CDR1 and CDR2 (germline): SGHTA, FQGNSA. Deletions cut 3 bases from V and 2 bases from J, with 11 bases between. The CDR3 region has the DNA TGTGCCAGCAGCTTGATGGGAGAAACCTACAATGAGCAGTTCTTC. It yields the protein CASSLMGETYNEQFF.

V and J are TRBV27 and TRBJ2-4; possible D gene TRBD1, 6 bases. CDR1 and CDR2 (germline): MNHEY, SMNVEV (reference sequence). This CDR3 contains 16 residues. With 5 bases removed from V and 0 bases from J, the gap between germline ends came to 14 bases. The CDR3 region is CASSPWTALAKNIQYF. CDR3 in DNA: TGTGCCAGCAGTCCCTGGACAGCTCTAGCCAAAAACATTCAGTACTTC.

The chain recombines TRBV5-6 with TRBJ2-1; 8 nucleotides line up with TRBD2. Germline values: CDR1 SGHDT, CDR2 YYEEEE. The CDR3 has 15 amino acids. V lost 1 base, J lost 5 bases, and 5 bases stayed unmatched. CDR3 DNA: TGTGCCAGCAGCTTGCGCCAGCGGGGGAACAATGAGCAGTTCTTC. Translation: CASSLRQRGNNEQFF.